This entry features one T cell receptor beta chain sequence. Its antigen is still unknown. No much larger clonotype is one base removed from it; base qualities were not supplied. Libraries were built with 5' RACE. A second PCR of roughly 7 to 12 cycles was run with a J-beta primer mix and a sample-barcoded 5' primer. Each TCR beta cDNA molecule received a unique molecular identifier from a template-switch 5' adaptor carrying 12 random nucleotides. Each sample yielded at least 2.5 million CDR3-containing paired-end reads. First-strand cDNA synthesis was performed from all RNA using the Mint cDNA synthesis kit, with priming by a TRBC-specific oligonucleotide. After uracil-DNA glycosylase treatment, a first 18-cycle PCR used universal primers M1SS and BC2_uni_R on all cDNA. From the authors' description of their analysis: For normalization, 1 million high-quality reads, each with a distinct molecular identifier, were randomly selected from each sample. Instead of being binned into consensus sequences, reads with shared molecular identifiers were discarded. MiTCR, run with a Q25 quality threshold and the strictest error-elimination algorithm, handled CDR3 identification, clonotype clustering and error correction. A nonparametric unseen species model with Euler transformation was used to estimate lower-bound total TCR beta diversity. TCRdb reworked the public reads: Q25 trimming with fastp, MiXCR clone assembly, productive beta chains retained. CDR3 protein sequences are deduplicated, and each keeps its most common genes and DNA. TCRdb, rather than the study authors, made the V and J calls. The sample records roughly 1.9 million distinct CDR3 sequences, roughly two fifths of which are singletons. The top ten hold roughly 23% of the sample.

These data belong to a study of blood T cells in healthy people across ages (dated by TCRdb to between 2014 and 2016). Broadly, across the study: In model experiments, template switching captured about one uniquely barcoded TCR beta cDNA molecule for every two T cells. Using deep sequencing normalized with unique cDNA molecular identifiers, the study measured how TCR beta repertoire diversity changes with age. Two additional independent replicas of 1 million unique cDNA reads from the same blood draw were analyzed for two donors (one aged 18 to 29 and one aged 80 or older). To avoid experimental bias, donors of different ages were distributed randomly across sequencing lanes. The donors were split into four age groups: young (average 16 years), middle-aged (roughly 39), aged (62) and long-lived (about 74). General findings and caveats noted by the study authors: Donor CMV infection status was unknown, potentially confounding age-related changes in expanded clonotypes. Since profiling was done on bulk unsorted PBMCs, naive and antigen-experienced compartments could not be conclusively compared. Estimates of total diversity from one million sequenced T cells were regarded as lower bounds and underestimates. Observed TCR beta diversity per million T cells fell roughly linearly with age, and a significant reduction was already apparent by age around 44. The percentage of naive T cells measured by flow cytometry correlated strongly with observed TCR beta diversity. The long-lived group showed more naive CD4+ T cells, fewer expanded clones and increased TCR diversity than the aged group, suggesting age selection.

Systemically healthy Caucasian individuals from Russia, over 30 in total and aged roughly 6 to 95 years, were included as donors. Ten milliliters of peripheral blood were collected from each donor into EDTA-treated Vacutainer tubes. PBMCs were isolated by Ficoll-Paque density-gradient centrifugation, with at least 6.5 million obtained per sample. Total RNA, at least 6 micrograms per sample, was extracted from PBMCs with Trizol reagent. The percentages of naive CD45RAhigh/CD27high T cells were determined by flow cytometry on a PBMC aliquot from every donor. CDR1 and CDR2 (MNHNY, SVGAGI) derive from the germline V gene (reference sequence). The V end gives up 7 bases and the J end 3 bases, leaving 8 bases in the junction not matched to a gene. The CDR3 has 14 amino acids, counting the end cysteine and phenylalanine. The retained sequence is limited to the CDR3, 42 bases, with the frame set at the first base.

The chain is assembled from TRBV6-6 and TRBJ2-5, and 7 junctional nucleotides match TRBD2. Specimen: blood. This clonotype was sampled from a human donor in good health. The CDR3 has the sequence CASTTMGGKETQYF. The DNA is as follows: TGTGCCAGCACCACGATGGGGGGGAAAGAGACCCAGTACTTC.